The sequence of this TCR beta chain was determined in a study of Graves' ophthalmopathy and Graves' hyperthyroidism. In the case of this clonotype: A clone one base away is much larger, so this may be a read error.

The study amplified TCR beta CDR3 regions using RNA transcripts. The library came from an HTBI-primed first-round RT-PCR and a second-round multiplex PCR. Via MiXCR, TCRdb re-called the multiplex PCR reads, giving one row per CDR3 protein. The data contain about 400,000 distinct CDR3 sequences, less than 20% of them singletons. The PBMCs had their origin in around 10 ml of fresh peripheral blood. There are 15 residues in the CDR3. Germline V CDR1 and CDR2: MGHDK, SYGVNS. V usage is TRBV25-1 and J usage is TRBJ2-5; D unclear. The receptor was derived from a woman aged 18-29 years with stable Graves' hyperthyroidism. The sample taken for sequencing was peripheral blood. In DNA form, the CDR3 reads TGTGCCAGCGAAAGGTTCGACGGTTTCCAAGAGACCAAGTACTTC. This sequence encodes CASERFDGFQETKYF.